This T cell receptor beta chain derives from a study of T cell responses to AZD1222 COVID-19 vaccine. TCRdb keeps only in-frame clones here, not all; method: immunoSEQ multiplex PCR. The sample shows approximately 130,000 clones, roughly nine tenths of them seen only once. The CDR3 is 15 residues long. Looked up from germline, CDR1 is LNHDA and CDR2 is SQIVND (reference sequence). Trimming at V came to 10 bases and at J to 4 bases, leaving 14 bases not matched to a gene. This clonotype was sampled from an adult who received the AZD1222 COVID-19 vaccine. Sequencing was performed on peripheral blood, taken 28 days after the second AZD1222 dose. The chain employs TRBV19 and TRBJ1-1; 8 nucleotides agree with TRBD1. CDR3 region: CATLSMNRGSTEAFF. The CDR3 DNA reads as TGTGCCACCCTCTCCATGAACAGGGGGAGCACTGAAGCTTTCTTT. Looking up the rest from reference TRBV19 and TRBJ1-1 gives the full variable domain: DGGITQSPKYLFRKEGQNVTLSCEQNLNHDAMYWYRQDPGQGLRLIYYSQIVNDFQKGDIAEGYSVSREKKESFPLTVTSAQKNPTAFYLCATLSMNRGSTEAFFGQGTRLTVV.